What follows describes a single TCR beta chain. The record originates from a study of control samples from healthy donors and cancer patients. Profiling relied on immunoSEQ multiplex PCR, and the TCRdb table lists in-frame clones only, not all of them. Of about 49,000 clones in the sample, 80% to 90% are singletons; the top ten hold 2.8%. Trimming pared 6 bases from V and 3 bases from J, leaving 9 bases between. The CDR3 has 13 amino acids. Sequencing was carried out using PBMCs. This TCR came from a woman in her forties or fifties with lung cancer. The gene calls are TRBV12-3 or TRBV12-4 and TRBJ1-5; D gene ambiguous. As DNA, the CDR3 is TGTGCCAGCAGCGCGACGGTCAATCAGCCCCAGCATTTT. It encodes CASSATVNQPQHF.